The 4 T cell receptor beta chains in this list originate from one sample, sequenced in a study of T cells in Graves' hyperthyroidism and ophthalmopathy. The investigators amplified TCR beta CDR3 regions from RNA transcripts. First-round RT-PCR of the TCR CDR3 relied on the HTBI primer set. One entry per CDR3 protein results from TCRdb running MiXCR on the multiplex PCR reads. The repertoire includes 550,000 to 700,000 distinct CDR3 sequences, about 15% of them detected once, and around 4.1% sits in the top ten. The sequencing input was blood. The source of these receptors is a woman in her thirties or forties with Graves' ophthalmopathy.

The V call is TRBV12-3 or TRBV12-4, the J call TRBJ2-1, with D uncertain. The V gene lost 3 bases and the J gene lost 9 bases, with 9 bases spanning the gap. The CDR3 covers 12 residues. CDR3 DNA: TGTGCCAGCAGTTTCCTGGAGTCTGAGCAGTTCTTC. It encodes CASSFLESEQFF.

The table lists this clonotype with many counts. The chain employs TRBV24-1 and TRBJ2-2; the D is unclear. The CDR3 runs 14 residues. With 7 bases removed from V and 3 bases from J, the gap between germline ends came to 11 bases. Germline V gene sequence: CDR1 KGHDR, CDR2 SFDVKD. CDR3 loop: CATSVGVHTGELFF. The CDR3 DNA reads as TGTGCCACCAGCGTGGGCGTTCACACCGGGGAGCTGTTTTTT.

This clonotype was seen at least ten times. The gene calls are TRBV5-1 and TRBJ2-1; 7 nucleotides line up with TRBD1. V lost 4 bases to trimming and J lost 2 bases; unmatched junction nucleotides: 6. This CDR3 has 15 amino acids. The germline V gene encodes CDR1 SGHRS and CDR2 YFSETQ. The DNA for the CDR3 is TGCGCCAGCAGCCCGCGACAGGGCACCTACAATGAGCAGTTCTTC. Amino acids: CASSPRQGTYNEQFF.

The rearrangement links TRBV19 to TRBJ2-5, with 10 nucleotides matching TRBD2. The germline V gene encodes CDR1 LNHDA and CDR2 SQIVND (reference sequence). This CDR3 comprises 14 residues. V was pared by 7 bases and J by 2 bases, with 4 bases of the junction left unmatched. CDR3 sequence reads: CASNEREGQETQYF. CDR3 in DNA: TGTGCCAGTAATGAGCGGGAGGGACAAGAGACCCAGTACTTC.